One and the same sample provided the 32 T cell receptor beta chains below, sequenced in a study of T cell clonality in common variable immunodeficiency. Some clones are missing from TCRdb's copy, which holds only in-frame ones; the method was immunoSEQ multiplex PCR. The profile covers roughly 28,000 clones, none occurring a single time. The source material was peripheral blood mononuclear cells. Receptors were obtained from a person aged 18 to 69 in good health.

This clone has ten or more counts. A much larger clone lies a single base off, so this may be a read error. The CDR3 protein is CASSVNRGSGEKLFF. The covered CDR3 bases are TGTGCCAGCAGCGTCAACAGGGGAAGTGGAGAAAAG. This rearrangement joins TRBV7-8 to TRBJ2-2; 7 bases match TRBD1. The CDR3 end is not reached by the read, which stops 3 residues before it; the germline J gene fills it in. Germline V lookup: CDR1 SGHVS, CDR2 FQNEAQ. The CDR3 spans 15 residues.

This clone came up a few times. This CDR3 reads CASSQEATEHGYTF. The covered CDR3 bases are TGTGCCAGCAGTCAGGAAGCCACCGAACATGGC. This chain joins TRBV25-1 and TRBJ1-2; D is undetermined. The read is 3 residues too short to cover the CDR3 end, so that end is filled in from the germline J gene. CDR1 MGHDK and CDR2 SYGVNS come from the germline V gene. This CDR3 has 14 residues. V lost 5 bases, J lost 6 bases, and 16 bases lay in between.

This clone was counted at least ten times. The read terminates 3 residues before the CDR3 end, so the remaining end is supplied by the germline J gene. The chain is built from TRBV7-2 and TRBJ1-1; 8 bases line up with TRBD1. The CDR3 has 13 amino acids. Germline V gene lookup returns CDR1 SGHTA and CDR2 FQGNSA. V gave up 3 bases and J gave up 5 bases; unmatched junction bases: 2. Here the CDR3 reads CASSFTGGTEAFF. The sequenced part of the CDR3 DNA is TGTGCCAGCAGCTTTACAGGGGGAACTGAA. The whole variable domain, remainder taken from reference TRBV7-2 and TRBJ1-1, is GAGVSQSPSNKVTEKGKDVELRCDPISGHTALYWYRQSLGQGLEFLIYFQGNSAPDKSGLPSDRFSAERTGGSVSTLTIQRTQQEDSAVYLCASSFTGGTEAFFGQGTRLTVV.

For this clone: The read terminates 3 residues before the CDR3 end, so the remaining end is supplied by the germline J gene. The chain couples TRBV2 to TRBJ1-6; D is unresolved. Trimming left V 4 bases short and J 5 bases short, with 6 bases between. Germline V gene data show CDR1 as SNHLY and CDR2 as FYNNEI. The CDR3 spans 13 residues. The CDR3 spells CASSAVNNSPLHF. The part of the CDR3 DNA that was read is TGTGCCAGCAGTGCTGTTAATAATTCACCC. The variable domain in full, completed from reference TRBV2 and TRBJ1-6, reads EPEVTQTPSHQVTQMGQEVILRCVPISNHLYFYWYRQILGQKVEFLVSFYNNEISEKSEIFDDQFSVERPDGSNFTLKIRSTKLEDSAMYFCASSAVNNSPLHFGNGTRLTVT.

On this clone: The read ends 3 residues shy of where the CDR3 ends; the end is completed using the germline J gene. The genes are TRBV20-1 and TRBJ1-2; TRBD1 aligns across 9 bases. There are 17 residues in the CDR3. V trimming: 1 base; J trimming: 5 bases; junction bases outside the gene matches: 14. Germline V lookup: CDR1 DFQATT, CDR2 SNEGSKA (reference sequence). CDR3 region: CSARVIPGQGGSYGYTF. CDR3 DNA, as far as it was read: TGCAGTGCTAGAGTCATACCGGGACAGGGTGGATCATATGGC.

The sample holds many counts of this clone. The sequence runs out 3 residues before the end of the CDR3; the remainder is reconstructed from the germline J gene. This chain links TRBV29-1 with TRBJ2-7; D remains unclear. From germline, CDR1 is SQVTM and CDR2 ANQGSEA. This CDR3 has 15 residues. Deletions cut 1 base from V and 0 bases from J, with 13 bases between. The CDR3 bases that were read are TGCAGCGTTGAAGGCGGCGGCGTGAGCTCCTACGAG. Amino acid sequence: CSVEGGGVSSYE. The whole CDR3 sequence is CSVEGGGVSSYEQYF.

This clone was observed many times. With the read ending 3 residues before the CDR3 end, the germline J gene is used to fill in that end. The rearrangement links TRBV28 to TRBJ2-5; D might be TRBD1 or TRBD2, each matching 6 bases. Germline V lookup: CDR1 MDHEN, CDR2 SYDVKM. With 5 bases removed from V and 7 bases from J, the gap between germline ends came to 17 bases. This CDR3 region has 14 residues. CDR3 DNA, as far as it was read: TGTGCCAGCAGTGTTAACAGGGAGGCTGGGACC. Its protein product is CASSVNREAGT. The full-length CDR3 reads as CASSVNREAGTQYF. Looking up the rest from reference TRBV28 and TRBJ2-5 gives the full variable domain: DVKVTQSSRYLVKRTGEKVFLECVQDMDHENMFWYRQDPGLGLRLIYFSYDVKMKEKGDIPEGYSVSREKKERFSLILESASTNQTSMYLCASSVNREAGTQYFGPGTRLLVL.

There are many counts of this clone. The DNA ends 3 residues before the CDR3 does, and the rest of the CDR3 is filled in from the germline J gene. The genes are TRBV18 and TRBJ1-4; D remains unclear. There are 16 residues in the CDR3. V lost 3 bases, J lost 8 bases, and 19 bases lay in between. Germline V lookup: CDR1 KGHSH, CDR2 LQKENI. CDR3 sequence reads: CASSPWSRVSGEKLFF. CDR3 DNA, as far as it was read: TGTGCCAGCTCACCGTGGTCGAGGGTATCAGGAGAAAAA.

The sample holds many counts of this clone. Coverage ceases 3 residues before the CDR3 finishes, and the germline J gene fills in the end. The V gene is TRBV18, the J gene TRBJ1-6, with D perhaps matching TRBD1 (5 bases). CDR1 is KGHSH, CDR2 LQKENI, per germline. The CDR3 spans 18 residues. Trimming stripped 2 bases from V and 9 bases from J, with 23 bases between. The CDR3 DNA, read in part, is TGTGCCAGCTCACCAACGGGGGTGGCAGGACCCACACTTTCACCC. Translating it yields CASSPTGVAGPTLSP. The entire CDR3 is CASSPTGVAGPTLSPLHF.

This clone was observed at least ten times. Sequencing ends 3 residues short of the CDR3 end; the germline J gene provides the rest. The chain is built from TRBV6-2 or TRBV6-3 and TRBJ1-2; TRBD1 might be the D (5 bases). The V end was cut by 2 bases, the J end by 4 bases, with 11 bases between. The germline gives CDR1 MNHEY, CDR2 SVGEGT. This CDR3 comprises 14 residues. The DNA read from the CDR3 is TGTGCCAGCAGTTACAATCGGGGGATCTATGGC. Protein sequence: CASSYNRGIYG. Given in full, the CDR3 is CASSYNRGIYGYTF.

This clone was seen at least ten times. The CDR3 end falls 3 residues outside the read, so it is completed with the germline J gene. This rearrangement joins TRBV20-1 to TRBJ2-2; 10 bases match TRBD2. V was clipped by 0 bases and J by 4 bases; unmatched bases: 2. This CDR3 region has 15 residues. Germline-derived CDR1 and CDR2 are DFQATT and SNEGSKA (reference sequence). CDR3 DNA (partial): TGCAGTGCTAGAGAAAGCGGGGGGGGCACCGGGGAG. The encoded protein is CSARESGGGTGE. The full CDR3 is CSARESGGGTGELFF.

This clone was seen at least ten times. The CDR3 extends 3 residues past the end of the read, so its final part is completed from the germline J gene. V is TRBV10-3 and J is TRBJ2-3, with D unresolved. V lost 4 bases and J lost 2, with 7 bases in between. Germline V lookup: CDR1 ENHRY, CDR2 SYGVKD. This CDR3 comprises 13 residues. The part of the CDR3 DNA that was read is TGTGCCATCAGTGGTTTAAACACAGATACG. Translating gives CAISGLNTDT. The whole CDR3 is CAISGLNTDTQYF.

This clone has only a few counts. The read ends 3 residues before the CDR3 terminus; that terminus is restored from the germline J gene. The rearrangement uses TRBV6-1 and TRBJ1-5; perhaps TRBD1 as D (5 bases). In germline, CDR1 is MNHNS, CDR2 SASEGT. V lost 2 bases and J lost 6, with 11 bases in between. The CDR3 loop spans 14 amino acids. CDR3 DNA, as far as it was read: TGTGCCAGCAGTGAACCAGGGATGGGTCAGCCC. Translated, it gives CASSEPGMGQP. The full CDR3 protein is CASSEPGMGQPQHF.

This clone was recorded at least ten times. The read finishes 3 residues shy of the CDR3 end, and the germline J gene is used to complete it. The genes are TRBV5-1 and TRBJ2-1; D gene ambiguous. The germline V and J ends were trimmed by 3 bases and 2 bases, with 6 bases remaining between them. The CDR3 is 13 residues long. The V gene's germline CDR1 is SGHRS and CDR2 YFSETQ. Incomplete CDR3 DNA: TGCGCCAGCAGCTGGCTAGCCTACAATGAG. It specifies CASSWLAYNE. The whole CDR3 is CASSWLAYNEQFF.

This clone was seen repeatedly, ten times or more. The read gets to within 3 residues of the CDR3 end, and the germline J gene fills in the rest. This chain connects TRBV20-1 to TRBJ2-3; D is ambiguous. Germline V CDR1 and CDR2: DFQATT, SNEGSKA (reference sequence). The CDR3 has 12 amino acids. The CDR3 here is CSASARQETQYF. The DNA read from the CDR3 is TGCAGTGCTAGCGCTAGGCAAGAGACG.

This clone was seen repeatedly, ten times or more. The CDR3 goes on 3 residues after the read ends, and that part is filled in from the germline J gene. The chain uses TRBV7-6 and TRBJ2-7; 8 nucleotides line up with TRBD2. CDR3 length equals 14 residues. V lost 5 bases to trimming and J lost 2 bases; unmatched junction nucleotides: 5. From germline, CDR1 is SGHVS and CDR2 FNYEAQ. The CDR3 protein is CASSLSGGAYEQYF. The sequenced part of the CDR3 DNA is TGTGCCAGCAGCCTAAGCGGGGGAGCCTACGAG.

This clone came up many times. The DNA ends 3 residues before the CDR3 does, and the rest of the CDR3 is filled in from the germline J gene. The chain combines TRBV7-2 with TRBJ1-2; D might be TRBD1 (5 bases). The germline V and J ends were trimmed by 0 bases and 2 bases, with 10 bases remaining between them. CDR3 size: 15 residues. CDR1 SGHTA and CDR2 FQGNSA come from the germline V gene. Incomplete CDR3 DNA: TGTGCCAGCAGCTTAGCCGCAGGGAGGAACTATGGC. Its protein product is CASSLAAGRNYG. The full CDR3 protein is CASSLAAGRNYGYTF.

With regard to this clone: The observed sequence ends 3 residues before the CDR3 terminus, with the missing tail filled in from the germline J gene. The rearrangement links TRBV19 to TRBJ1-2, with 7 bases aligning to TRBD1. Germline CDR1 reads LNHDA; CDR2 reads SQIVND (reference sequence). CDR3 length: 15 amino acids. Germline trimming cut 5 bases from V and 0 bases from J; bases unmatched to any gene: 6. The DNA read from the CDR3 is TGTGCCAGTAGTGTCACCGGGACAGCTAACTATGGC. This sequence encodes CASSVTGTANYG. The full CDR3 protein is CASSVTGTANYGYTF.

This clone was observed at least ten times. The read ends 3 residues before the CDR3 terminus; that terminus is restored from the germline J gene. This rearrangement joins TRBV7-2 to TRBJ1-4; 9 bases fit TRBD1. CDR3 length: 13 amino acids. Germline V gene lookup returns CDR1 SGHTA and CDR2 FQGNSA. Trimming took 5 bases from V and 8 from J; bases not matched to a gene: 3. CDR3 bases read: TGTGCCAGCAGCGGCGGGACAGGGGAAAAA. Protein: CASSGGTGEK. The entire CDR3 is CASSGGTGEKLFF.

About this clone itself: Coverage ceases 3 residues before the CDR3 finishes, and the germline J gene fills in the end. The chain recombines TRBV2 with TRBJ1-5, with 8 bases identical to TRBD1. V was clipped by 8 bases and J by 9 bases; unmatched bases: 12. This CDR3 comprises 14 residues. Germline V gene data show CDR1 as SNHLY and CDR2 as FYNNEI. The covered CDR3 bases are TGTGCCAGCCGACCGGGACAGGAAATGAGGCCC. It translates to CASRPGQEMRP. Given in full, the CDR3 is CASRPGQEMRPQHF.

Many counts were recorded for this clone. Partial CDR3 DNA: TGCGCCAGCAGCCGTACCGGACAGGGTCCCCAAGAGACC. It codes for CASSRTGQGPQET. The CDR3 in its entirety is CASSRTGQGPQETQYF. The rearrangement uses TRBV5-1 and TRBJ2-5, with 8 bases that match TRBD1. The missing CDR3 end, 3 residues past where the read stops, is filled in from the germline J gene. Trimming took 4 bases from V and 1 from J; bases not matched to a gene: 9. Germline lookup yields CDR1 SGHRS and CDR2 YFSETQ. The CDR3 length is 16 residues.

This clone came up many times. The read comes to an end 3 residues before the CDR3 does, leaving the germline J gene to fill in the end. The J gene is TRBJ2-3, the V gene TRBV20-1, with a tentative D call TRBD2 (5 bases). The CDR3 is made up of 15 amino acids. Trimming removed 0 bases from V and 1 base from J, with 11 bases in between. CDR1 is DFQATT and CDR2 is SNEGSKA in the germline V gene (reference sequence). Here the CDR3 reads CSARDPWRGTDTQYF. The sequenced part of the CDR3 DNA is TGCAGTGCTAGAGACCCCTGGCGGGGCACAGATACG.

In its sample, this clone was seen many times. The CDR3 bases that were read are TGTGCCAGCAGCCAAAATCTACAGGGGGCGCGGAACTATGGC. It translates to CASSQNLQGARNYG. The whole CDR3 reads CASSQNLQGARNYGYTF. This chain links TRBV4-2 with TRBJ1-2, with 9 bases aligning to TRBD1. The read comes to an end 3 residues before the CDR3 does, leaving the germline J gene to fill in the end. In germline, CDR1 is LGHNA, CDR2 YNFKEQ. This CDR3 has 17 residues. Trimming took 2 bases from V and 2 from J; bases not matched to a gene: 9.

There are a few counts of this clone. The read comes to an end 3 residues before the CDR3 does, leaving the germline J gene to fill in the end. The V and J genes are TRBV19 and TRBJ2-1; possible D gene TRBD2, 5 bases. V lost 4 bases to trimming and J lost 9 bases, with 13 bases between them. Per the germline V gene, CDR1 is LNHDA and CDR2 is SQIVND (reference sequence). This CDR3 comprises 13 residues. The part of the CDR3 DNA that was read is TGTGCCAGTAGTAGAATTTCGGCGGGTGAG. Translated, it gives CASSRISAGE. From start to end, the CDR3 is CASSRISAGEQFF.

Incomplete CDR3 DNA: TGTGCCAGCTCTCCCCCGTGGGCGGGGGGGATAAATGAG. Translating gives CASSPPWAGGINE. From start to end, the CDR3 is CASSPPWAGGINEQFF. The gene calls are TRBV18 and TRBJ2-1; the match to TRBD2 covers 9 bases. The read falls 3 residues short of the CDR3 end, and the missing part is taken from the germline J gene. The CDR3 has 16 amino acids. Germline V gene sequence: CDR1 KGHSH, CDR2 LQKENI. V lost 6 bases to trimming and J lost 7 bases; unmatched junction nucleotides: 13.

This clone has ten or more counts. Read coverage stops 3 residues before the CDR3 terminus; the germline J gene supplies the remainder. V and J are TRBV30 and TRBJ1-2, with TRBD1 as a possible D gene (6 bases). Looked up from germline, CDR1 is GTSNPN and CDR2 is SVGIG (reference sequence). The CDR3 is 13 amino acids. V lost 8 bases and J 6 bases, leaving 19 bases between the germline ends. The CDR3 loop is CANRPGTTDGYTF. CDR3 DNA (partial): TGTGCCAACCGACCCGGGACAACGGATGGC.

This clone was observed at least ten times. The observed sequence ends 3 residues before the CDR3 terminus, with the missing tail filled in from the germline J gene. The V call is TRBV7-2, the J call TRBJ2-5, with D possibly being TRBD1 (6 bases). Germline V gives CDR1 SGHTA, CDR2 FQGNSA. V lost 5 bases and J 5 bases, leaving 18 bases between the germline ends. This CDR3 has 15 amino acids. The covered CDR3 bases are TGTGCCAGCAGCCCCCGTCACAGGGCAGTGGAGACC. This encodes CASSPRHRAVET. The entire CDR3 reads CASSPRHRAVETQYF.

Regarding this clone: The CDR3 goes on 3 residues after the read ends, and that part is filled in from the germline J gene. The rearrangement links TRBV11-2 to TRBJ2-7; weak D call: TRBD1 (6 bases). The CDR3 is made up of 13 amino acids. Germline V gives CDR1 SGHAT, CDR2 FQNNGV. The V end was cut by 5 bases, the J end by 4 bases, with 12 bases between. The CDR3 loop is CASSREQGYEQYF. The covered CDR3 bases are TGTGCCAGCAGCCGAGAACAGGGATACGAG.

There are many counts of this clone. The read stops 3 residues short of the end of the CDR3; the missing end is completed from the germline J gene. This rearrangement joins TRBV30 to TRBJ1-2; D is perhaps TRBD1 (5 bases). CDR3 size: 13 residues. The germline CDR1 and CDR2 sequences are GTSNPN and SVGIG (reference sequence). The V and J ends lost 3 bases and 0 bases respectively, with 8 bases between them. CDR3 sequence reads: CAWSRESNYGYTF. The part of the CDR3 DNA that was read is TGTGCCTGGAGCAGGGAATCTAACTATGGC. The variable domain in full, completed from reference TRBV30 and TRBJ1-2, reads SQTIHQWPATLVQPVGSPLSLECTVEGTSNPNLYWYRQAAGRGLQLLFYSVGIGQISSEVPQNLSASRPQDRQFILSSKKLLLSDSGFYLCAWSRESNYGYTFGSGTRLTVV.

This clone was counted ten times or more. The read ends 3 residues shy of where the CDR3 ends; the end is completed using the germline J gene. The V call is TRBV6-1, the J call TRBJ1-1; the D is unclear. The CDR3 length is 13 residues. V gave up 4 bases and J gave up 3 bases, with 9 bases separating them. The germline gives CDR1 MNHNS, CDR2 SASEGT. The CDR3: CASSVELHTEAFF. The CDR3 DNA, read in part, is TGTGCCAGCAGTGTAGAATTACACACTGAA.

This clone has a count of ten or more. The read stops 3 residues short of the end of the CDR3; the missing end is completed from the germline J gene. The rearrangement links TRBV20-1 to TRBJ2-7; 7 positions agree with TRBD1. Looked up from germline, CDR1 is DFQATT and CDR2 is SNEGSKA (reference sequence). The CDR3 runs to 13 residues. Trimming removed 5 bases from V and 2 bases from J; junction bases left unmatched: 6. The covered CDR3 bases are TGCAGTGCTTCGGACAGGAGCCCCTACGAG. This gives the protein CSASDRSPYE. The full CDR3 is CSASDRSPYEQYF.

This clone was counted at least ten times. The read ends 3 residues shy of where the CDR3 ends; the end is completed using the germline J gene. This chain uses TRBV20-1 with TRBJ2-7; D is perhaps TRBD1 (5 bases). V was cut by 3 bases and J by 0 bases, with 21 bases left in between. This CDR3 is 17 amino acids long. CDR1 and CDR2 from the germline V gene are DFQATT and SNEGSKA (reference sequence). CDR3 in amino acids: CSASLTAQKLSSYEQYF. Incomplete CDR3 DNA: TGCAGTGCTAGTTTGACAGCCCAGAAGTTGAGCTCCTACGAG.